This TCR beta chain was sequenced during a study of shared clonotypes between healthy human individuals. CD45RO negativity and positive selection for CCR7 defined naive CD8 cells, a population that excluded terminally differentiated effector memory CD45RA+ cells. The table came from immunoSEQ multiplex PCR; TCRdb's copy has only in-frame clones and leaves some out. The sample contains a few million clones, approximately 92% of which appear only once. There are 14 residues in the CDR3. The V gene's germline CDR1 is SQVTM and CDR2 ANQGSEA. In the case of this clone: One end of the junction is discordant with germline, which a read error may explain.

Sequencing input: naive CD8+ T cells from PBMCs. The sequence derives from a man between 18 and 35 years old in good health. Some clones in this sample may be carry-over from other donors' samples. The chain couples TRBV29-1 to TRBJ2-1, with a possible D match to TRBD1 (6 bases). Here the CDR3 reads CSVEGQGIVHEQFF. The CDR3, as DNA: TGCAGCGTGGAAGGGCAGGGGATTGTCCATGAGCAGTTCTTC.